The 32 T cell receptor beta chains below come from one sample, sequenced in a study of persistence of HIV-infected CD4 T cells. Sequencing used immunoSEQ version 4 in survey mode. Produced via immunoSEQ multiplex PCR; TCRdb's table is partial and in-frame only. The profile shows some 45,000 clones, roughly 90% of them singletons. Nonspecific anti-CD3/anti-CD28 bead stimulation represents the broad CD4+ T cell repertoire. Sorting selected CD4+ T cells upregulating both CD40 ligand and CD69. These receptors' targets are unknown. The sequenced sample was CD4+ T cells sorted from PBMCs after roughly 18-hour stimulation, obtained from a patient who received antiretroviral therapy. These receptors originate from an adult woman with HIV who was CMV-seropositive.

This sequence joins TRBV5-1 and TRBJ1-1; no clear D. CDR1 and CDR2 from the germline V gene are SGHRS and YFSETQ. The CDR3 extends over 14 amino acids. Trimming left V 6 bases short and J 0 bases short, with 12 bases between. CDR3 loop: CASTDGRLNTEAFF. The CDR3 nucleotides are TGCGCCAGCACCGACGGACGGCTGAACACTGAAGCTTTCTTT. The whole variable domain, filled in from reference TRBV5-1 and TRBJ1-1, reads KAGVTQTPRYLIKTRGQQVTLSCSPISGHRSVSWYQQTPGQGLQFLFEYFSETQRNKGNFPGRFSGRQFSNSRSEMNVSTLELGDSALYLCASTDGRLNTEAFFGQGTRLTVV.

The genes are TRBV3-1 (or the pseudogene TRBV3-2) and TRBJ2-1; the match to TRBD2 covers 7 bases. The CDR3 is made up of 14 amino acids. V shed 5 bases and J 10 bases; nucleotides not matched to a gene: 11. In germline, CDR1 is LGHDT, CDR2 YNNKEL (reference sequence). CDR3 sequence (DNA): TGTGCCAGCAGCAAGACACAGCGGGGCGGGGAGCAGTTCTTC. It codes for CASSKTQRGGEQFF.

The DNA for the CDR3 is TGTGCCAGCAGGGCGACTAGCGGGGGCCGTCAGTTCTTC. It translates to CASRATSGGRQFF. The chain carries TRBV12-3 or TRBV12-4 and TRBJ2-1; 12 bases agree with TRBD2. This CDR3 contains 13 residues. J was trimmed by 13 bases and V by 6 bases; bases with no gene match: 7.

The V gene is TRBV27, the J gene TRBJ1-2, with TRBD1 as a possible D gene (5 bases). Deletions cut 2 bases from V and 0 bases from J, with 10 bases between. Germline V gene sequence: CDR1 MNHEY, CDR2 SMNVEV (reference sequence). The CDR3 has 15 residues. The CDR3 DNA sequence: TGTGCCAGCAGTTTAAAAGGGACTACTAACTATGGCTACACCTTC. It yields the protein CASSLKGTTNYGYTF.

The rearrangement links TRBV6-1 to TRBJ2-7; 10 positions match TRBD2. In germline, CDR1 is MNHNS, CDR2 SASEGT. The V and J ends lost 3 bases and 4 bases, in that order; junction bases with no gene match: 12. The CDR3 is made up of 17 amino acids. The CDR3 DNA follows: TGTGCCAGCAGTGATGTGGGAGCGGGGGGGATCAGGTACGAGCAGTACTTC. It yields the protein CASSDVGAGGIRYEQYF.

V usage is TRBV24-1 and J usage is TRBJ2-1; 7 bases fit TRBD2. CDR1 and CDR2 (germline): KGHDR, SFDVKD. V trimming: 3 bases; J trimming: 3 bases; junction bases outside the gene matches: 4. The CDR3 is 15 residues long. CDR3 loop: CATSDDGGSYNEQFF. DNA of the CDR3: TGTGCCACCAGTGATGACGGGGGGAGCTACAATGAGCAGTTCTTC.

The chain couples TRBV5-4 to TRBJ2-1; D might be TRBD1 (6 bases). The V end was cut by 3 bases, the J end by 9 bases, with 19 bases between. The CDR3 sequence is 15 residues long. The germline V gene has CDR1 SGHNT and CDR2 YYREEE (reference sequence). The DNA for the CDR3 is TGTGCCAGCAGCTGGGGGCTGAGAGGAAGTGGTGAGCAGTTCTTC. Translation: CASSWGLRGSGEQFF.

This clone was seen just once. The V gene is TRBV30, the J gene TRBJ2-7; D is possibly TRBD2 (6 bases). Germline V gene data show CDR1 as GTSNPN and CDR2 as SVGIG (reference sequence). The CDR3 contains 15 residues. V was shortened by 2 bases and J by 0 bases, with 14 bases between the two germline ends. The chain's CDR3 is CAWSRDFTSSYEQYV. In DNA, the CDR3 is TGTGCCTGGAGTAGGGACTTTACGAGCTCCTACGAGCAGTACGTC.

This clone was observed once. V usage is TRBV3-1 (or the pseudogene TRBV3-2) and J usage is TRBJ2-7, with D unclear. The CDR3 has 12 residues. Germline assignment: CDR1 LGHDT and CDR2 YNNKEL (reference sequence). V shed 5 bases and J shed 6 bases, with 11 bases lying between them. The CDR3 coding sequence is TGTGCCAGCAGCTGGGCGGAGAGCGAGCAGTACTTC. It yields the protein CASSWAESEQYF.

The chain is built from TRBV29-1 and TRBJ2-1; D unclear. The CDR3 sequence is 13 residues long. Germline assignment: CDR1 SQVTM and CDR2 ANQGSEA. V was trimmed by 2 bases and J by 5 bases, leaving 10 bases between them. CDR3 DNA sequence: TGCAGCGTTGAATTCCGGTCAGACAATGAGCAGTTCTTC. Its protein is CSVEFRSDNEQFF.

The gene calls are TRBV7-8 and TRBJ1-5, with D perhaps TRBD1 (6 bases). This CDR3 is built from 15 residues. Looked up from germline, CDR1 is SGHVS and CDR2 is FQNEAQ. Trimming left V 6 bases short and J 2 bases short, with 14 bases between. The chain's CDR3 is CASSFLGGGNQPQHF. Here the CDR3 DNA reads TGTGCCAGCAGTTTCCTAGGGGGAGGCAATCAGCCCCAGCATTTT.

The V call is TRBV6-1, the J call TRBJ2-3, with D possibly being TRBD1 (5 bases). V gave up 2 bases and J gave up 1 base, with 10 bases separating them. The CDR3 has 15 residues. The germline V gene encodes CDR1 MNHNS and CDR2 SASEGT. The CDR3 here is CASSEQRGRTDTQYF. CDR3 DNA: TGTGCCAGCAGTGAACAAAGGGGCCGCACAGATACGCAGTATTTT.

The chain joins TRBV5-1 to TRBJ2-5; 7 nucleotides line up with TRBD1. Germline CDR1 SGHRS, CDR2 YFSETQ. J gave up 5 bases and V 4 bases, and 14 bases lay outside the gene matches. This CDR3 is built from 16 residues. The CDR3 nucleotides are TGCGCCAGCAGCCCAGGGGGTCCGGGTTTGGGGGAGACCCAGTACTTC. This encodes CASSPGGPGLGETQYF.

The chain carries TRBV5-1 and TRBJ2-5, with D perhaps TRBD2 (5 bases). This CDR3 has 14 amino acids. CDR1 is SGHRS and CDR2 is YFSETQ in the germline V gene. The germline V and J ends were trimmed by 5 bases and 2 bases, with 13 bases remaining between them. The DNA of the CDR3 is TGCGCCAGCAGGCCCACGGGATCACAAGAGACCCAGTACTTC. Encoded protein: CASRPTGSQETQYF.

The J gene is TRBJ2-2, the V gene TRBV24-1; D is possibly TRBD2 (6 bases). V was pared by 3 bases and J by 0 bases, with 10 bases between. Germline loops: CDR1 KGHDR, CDR2 SFDVKD. The CDR3 covers 16 residues. The CDR3 protein is CATSDAGTPNTGELFF. The CDR3 nucleotides read TGTGCCACCAGTGATGCCGGGACTCCGAACACCGGGGAGCTGTTTTTT.

This clone was recorded only once. This rearrangement joins TRBV19 to TRBJ1-1, with 7 bases matching TRBD1. V gave up 6 bases and J gave up 0 bases; unmatched junction bases: 7. CDR1 and CDR2 from the germline V gene are LNHDA and SQIVND (reference sequence). CDR3 length: 15 amino acids. The CDR3 DNA reads TGTGCCAGTAGAACTAGGGACAGAATGAACACTGAAGCTTTCTTT. It codes for CASRTRDRMNTEAFF.

The CDR3 loop is CASSQAGQGEKLFF. The CDR3, as DNA: TGCGCCAGCAGCCAAGCGGGACAGGGTGAAAAACTGTTTTTT. This rearrangement joins TRBV4-1 to TRBJ1-4, with 9 bases lining up with TRBD1. The V gene end was trimmed by 1 base and the J gene end by 7 bases; junction bases not matched to a gene: 1. The germline V gene encodes CDR1 MGHRA and CDR2 YSYEKL. The CDR3 totals 14 residues.

This clone was observed a single time. The gene calls are TRBV27 and TRBJ2-1, with D possibly TRBD1 on 6 matching bases. V was trimmed by 0 bases and J by 4 bases, leaving 10 bases between them. This CDR3 region has 15 residues. The germline V gene encodes CDR1 MNHEY and CDR2 SMNVEV (reference sequence). The CDR3 reads CASSLSLGGYNEQFF. As DNA, the CDR3 is TGTGCCAGCAGTTTATCCCTAGGGGGATACAATGAGCAGTTCTTC.

The chain has TRBV5-5 and TRBJ2-2; 7 bases match TRBD1. This CDR3 is built from 14 residues. Germline CDR1 and CDR2: SGHKS and YYEKEE (reference sequence). J lost 7 bases, V lost 1 base, and 4 bases had no gene match. CDR3 coding DNA: TGTGCCAGCAGCTTGACAGGGGTCGTCGGGGAGCTGTTTTTT. Protein product: CASSLTGVVGELFF.

The genes are TRBV19 and TRBJ1-5; the D is unclear. Germline CDR1 LNHDA, CDR2 SQIVND (reference sequence). The V end was cut by 4 bases, the J end by 0 bases, with 10 bases between. The CDR3 length is 15 residues. The CDR3 DNA follows: TGTGCCAGTAGTACTGTCGCTAATAGCAATCAGCCCCAGCATTTT. Amino acids: CASSTVANSNQPQHF.

This clone has only a few counts. The chain carries TRBV2 and TRBJ2-7; D may match TRBD1 or TRBD2 (5 bases each). The CDR3 is 14 residues long. The V gene lost 5 bases and the J gene lost 9 bases, with 20 bases spanning the gap. Looked up from germline, CDR1 is SNHLY and CDR2 is FYNNEI. The DNA of the CDR3 is TGTGCCAGCAGTACAACCGGGACCGGACTCGGGCAGTACGTC. Protein: CASSTTGTGLGQYV.

The chain recombines TRBV27 with TRBJ2-5, with 11 bases that match TRBD2. The J segment lost 7 bases and the V segment lost 4 bases, leaving 8 bases of the junction unmatched. Germline V gene sequence: CDR1 MNHEY, CDR2 SMNVEV (reference sequence). The CDR3 runs 15 residues. Here the CDR3 reads CASSYSGGASGTQYF. CDR3 nucleotides: TGTGCCAGCAGTTATAGCGGGGGGGCGTCGGGGACCCAGTACTTC.

The chain recombines TRBV6-1 with TRBJ2-7; no clear D gene. Germline V gives CDR1 MNHNS, CDR2 SASEGT. V lost 2 bases, J lost 0 bases, and 11 bases lay in between. The CDR3 loop spans 15 amino acids. CDR3 sequence: CASSESFRASYEQYF. DNA for the CDR3: TGTGCCAGCAGTGAATCTTTTAGGGCCTCCTACGAGCAGTACTTC.

The rearrangement joins TRBV30 to TRBJ1-1, with D uncertain. V lost 3 bases and J lost 4, with 12 bases in between. The germline gives CDR1 GTSNPN, CDR2 SVGIG (reference sequence). The CDR3 runs 13 residues. The CDR3 nucleotides are TGTGCCTGGAGGAAAGGGCAGCTCACTGAAGCTTTCTTT. Translated: CAWRKGQLTEAFF.

The J gene is TRBJ2-1, the V gene TRBV5-1; D not certain. The CDR3 is 17 amino acids. The V gene's germline CDR1 is SGHRS and CDR2 YFSETQ. Trimming took off 4 bases at V and 7 bases at J, with 24 bases between the two ends. The CDR3 is CASSLAGRTVKSNEQFF. The CDR3 DNA reads as TGCGCCAGCAGCCTGGCTGGACGTACGGTCAAATCAAATGAGCAGTTCTTC.

V gene TRBV12-3 or TRBV12-4 combines with J gene TRBJ2-1; maybe TRBD1 (6 bases). V lost 9 bases to trimming and J lost 6 bases, with 12 bases between them. The CDR3 is made up of 12 amino acids. CDR3 residues: CASKRDTNEQFF. The CDR3 nucleotides are TGTGCCAGTAAAAGGGACACCAATGAGCAGTTCTTC.

The V gene is TRBV7-8, the J gene TRBJ1-2; unclear D gene. Germline values: CDR1 SGHVS, CDR2 FQNEAQ. Trimming stripped 2 bases from V and 8 bases from J, with 9 bases between. This CDR3 is built from 12 residues. CDR3 coding DNA: TGTGCCAGCAGCTTAATAAGGAGCGGCTACACCTTC. Translating it yields CASSLIRSGYTF.

V is TRBV15 and J is TRBJ1-2; D is unclear. This CDR3 has 14 residues. Germline V lookup: CDR1 LNHNV, CDR2 YYDKDF (reference sequence). The V gene lost 1 base and the J gene lost 7 bases, with 13 bases spanning the gap. The CDR3 is CATSRVYPRVGYTF. The CDR3 DNA is TGTGCCACCAGCAGAGTGTACCCCCGGGTTGGCTACACCTTC. The entire variable domain, with the rest obtained from reference TRBV15 and TRBJ1-2, is as follows: DAMVIQNPRYQVTQFGKPVTLSCSQTLNHNVMYWYQQKSSQAPKLLFHYYDKDFNNEADTPDNFQSRRPNTSFCFLDIRSPGLGDTAMYLCATSRVYPRVGYTFGSGTRLTVV.

Turning to this clone: At one boundary the junction diverges from the germline segment, which might be a read error. The chain combines TRBV5-1 with TRBJ2-2; 9 positions agree with TRBD1. This CDR3 contains 15 residues. The germline V gene encodes CDR1 SGHRS and CDR2 YFSETQ. The CDR3 region has the DNA TGCGCCAGCACCTTGACAGGGGGTGACACCGGGGAGCTGTTTTTT. Its translation is CASTLTGGDTGELFF. The full variable domain, with the rest looked up from reference TRBV5-1 and TRBJ2-2, is KAGVTQTPRYLIKTRGQQVTLSCSPISGHRSVSWYQQTPGQGLQFLFEYFSETQRNKGNFPGRFSGRQFSNSRSEMNVSTLELGDSALYLCASTLTGGDTGELFFGEGSRLTVL.

The rearrangement uses TRBV5-4 and TRBJ1-6; D call uncertain. The CDR3 length is 14 residues. The V gene's germline CDR1 is SGHNT and CDR2 YYREEE (reference sequence). V shed 9 bases and J shed 8 bases, with 18 bases lying between them. CDR3 region: CATQALGGDSPLHF. CDR3 DNA: TGTGCCACTCAGGCCCTAGGAGGCGATTCACCCCTCCACTTT.

This chain uses TRBV11-3 with TRBJ2-7; a possible D gene is TRBD1 (6 bases). Germline CDR1 SGHNT, CDR2 YENEEA. CDR3 size: 15 residues. Trimming pared 1 base from V and 3 bases from J, leaving 13 bases between. The CDR3 region has the DNA TGTGCCAGCAGCTTAGCTGGGGGCCCCAACTACGAGCAGTACTTC. Encoded protein: CASSLAGGPNYEQYF. Complete variable domain (other parts from reference TRBV11-3 and TRBJ2-7): EAGVVQSPRYKIIEKKQPVAFWCNPISGHNTLYWYLQNLGQGPELLIRYENEEAVDDSQLPKDRFSAERLKGVDSTLKIQPAELGDSAVYLCASSLAGGPNYEQYFGPGTRLTVT.

The rearrangement uses TRBV7-9 and TRBJ1-6; D perhaps matches TRBD1 (6 bases). The CDR3 length is 15 residues. Germline CDR1 reads SEHNR; CDR2 reads FQNEAQ (reference sequence). V was shortened by 2 bases and J by 7 bases, with 12 bases between the two germline ends. The CDR3 DNA sequence: TGTGCCAGCAGCTTAATACAGGGAGAGAATTCACCCCTCCACTTT. Translation: CASSLIQGENSPLHF.